Sequencing of this TCR beta chain was carried out in a study of T cell changes during pregnancy in multiple sclerosis. This CDR3 is built from 14 residues. The germline V gene has CDR1 SGDLS and CDR2 YYNGEE. Trimming cost V 0 bases and J 10 bases, with 14 bases left between them. Profiled with immunoSEQ multiplex PCR; TCRdb holds only in-frame clones, not every one. The sample has around 68,000 clones, 75% to 95% seen once; the top ten hold about 2.2%. This chain uses TRBV9 with TRBJ2-1; D is undetermined. This receptor was identified in a female donor in good health, enrolled as a control in a pregnancy study. The starting material was peripheral blood, obtained in the third trimester of pregnancy. The CDR3 nucleotides read TGTGCCAGCAGCGTAGAGTCCTTTGCCTACGAGCAGTTCTTC. It yields the protein CASSVESFAYEQFF.